Following are 23 T cell receptor beta chains from one sample sequenced in a study of breast tumors, draining lymph nodes, adjacent tissues. TCRdb itself ran the multiplex PCR reads through MiXCR, one entry per CDR3 protein. The repertoire holds roughly 260,000 distinct CDR3 sequences, with under 35% as singletons. Breast cancer patients provided tissue from their axillary draining lymph nodes. The sample was axillary lymph node tissue. The receptors originated from a female donor with breast cancer. Some clones in this sample may be carry-over from other donors' samples.

This clonotype was seen repeatedly, ten times or more. The CDR3 region is CAISEHRTSGDTGELFF. In DNA, the CDR3 is TGTGCCATCAGTGAGCACCGGACTAGCGGGGACACCGGGGAGCTGTTTTTT. The chain combines TRBV10-3 with TRBJ2-2; TRBD2 aligns across 12 bases. V lost 2 bases, J lost 3 bases, and 4 bases stayed unmatched. The CDR3 contains 17 residues. The germline gives CDR1 ENHRY, CDR2 SYGVKD.

This clonotype was seen ten or more times. The chain combines TRBV12-3 or TRBV12-4 with TRBJ1-2; maybe TRBD1 (6 bases). The CDR3 contains 11 residues. V gave up 5 bases and J gave up 8 bases, with 9 bases separating them. This CDR3 reads CASSRGTGYTF. The CDR3 DNA is TGTGCCAGCAGTAGAGGGACAGGCTACACCTTC.

This clonotype occurred many times. The gene calls are TRBV7-8 and TRBJ2-7; 14 bases agree with TRBD2. Trimming removed 1 base from V and 5 bases from J; junction bases left unmatched: 4. There are 16 residues in the CDR3. The V gene's germline CDR1 is SGHVS and CDR2 FQNEAQ. The CDR3 DNA reads TGTGCCAGCAGCTTAGGGGGACTAGCGGGAGTTCACGAGCAGTACTTC. Its translation is CASSLGGLAGVHEQYF.

With regard to this clonotype: One base away lies a much larger clone, so this may be a sequencing read error. The chain has TRBV6-1 and TRBJ2-5; tentatively, D is TRBD1 or TRBD2 (6 bases each). The CDR3 covers 15 residues. Germline V gives CDR1 MNHNS, CDR2 SASEGT. Trimming stripped 4 bases from V and 5 bases from J, with 17 bases between. The CDR3 sequence: CASSVRVRRGETQYF. In DNA form, the CDR3 reads TGTGCCAGCAGTGTACGGGTCAGGAGGGGGGAGACCCAGTACTTC.

The CDR3 DNA sequence: TGCAGTGCTAGGGGACTAGCGGGAAACGTCCTGACTTTC. Translating gives CSARGLAGNVLTF. The chain links TRBV20-1 to TRBJ2-6; 13 nucleotides agree with TRBD2. This CDR3 comprises 13 residues. Trimming at V came to 3 bases and at J to 10 bases, leaving 0 bases not matched to a gene. Germline assignment: CDR1 DFQATT and CDR2 SNEGSKA (reference sequence).

This chain uses TRBV5-5 with TRBJ2-1; tentative D call: TRBD2 (5 bases). Deletions cut 4 bases from V and 4 bases from J, with 24 bases between. The CDR3 has 18 residues. From germline, CDR1 is SGHKS and CDR2 YYEKEE (reference sequence). The CDR3 spells CASSPGPAGKRIYNEQFF. The CDR3 nucleotides read TGTGCCAGCAGCCCCGGTCCCGCCGGGAAACGTATTTACAATGAGCAGTTCTTC.

This clonotype appeared once. An end of the junction differs from the germline gene, which may be a read error. The chain combines TRBV7-6 with TRBJ2-7; D may be TRBD1 (6 bases). This CDR3 spans 17 amino acids. In germline, CDR1 is SGHVS, CDR2 FNYEAQ. The CDR3 DNA reads as TGTGCCAGCAGCATCGCTCTCCAACAGGGACAACCCTACCAGCAGTACTTC. This translates into CASSIALQQGQPYQQYF.

The chain has TRBV10-3 and TRBJ1-1; D remains ambiguous. The CDR3 covers 10 residues. Trimming left V 7 bases short and J 2 bases short, with 2 bases between. CDR1 ENHRY and CDR2 SYGVKD come from the germline V gene. The CDR3 DNA follows: TGTGCCATCAAAAACACTGAAGCTTTCTTT. Translated, it gives CAIKNTEAFF.

J is TRBJ1-2 and V is TRBV6-1; TRBD1 matches 10 bases. Trimming removed 5 bases from V and 5 bases from J; junction bases left unmatched: 11. Germline CDR1 reads MNHNS; CDR2 reads SASEGT. The length of the CDR3 is 16 residues. The CDR3 region has the DNA TGTGCCAGCAGTTGGGACAGGGGAACTAGCGGGTATGGCTACACCTTC. Its translation: CASSWDRGTSGYGYTF.

V is TRBV28 and J is TRBJ2-7; no clear D. In germline, CDR1 is MDHEN, CDR2 SYDVKM. The V gene lost 2 bases and the J gene lost 4 bases, with 6 bases spanning the gap. The CDR3 sequence is 12 residues long. Here the CDR3 reads CASSLIQYEQYF. The CDR3 DNA follows: TGTGCCAGCAGTTTAATCCAGTACGAGCAGTACTTC.

This clonotype was counted at least ten times. V gene TRBV5-5 combines with J gene TRBJ1-2; a weak D match, TRBD1 (6 bases). Germline loops: CDR1 SGHKS, CDR2 YYEKEE (reference sequence). Trimming took off 3 bases at V and 6 bases at J, with 15 bases between the two ends. The CDR3 covers 14 residues. The CDR3 loop reads CASSSTGIFNGYTF. DNA for the CDR3: TGTGCCAGCAGCTCTACAGGGATCTTCAATGGCTACACCTTC.

At least ten counts were recorded for this clonotype. This chain joins TRBV20-1 and TRBJ2-5; D tentatively reads TRBD1 or TRBD2 (5 bases each). V lost 5 bases, J lost 1 base, and 8 bases lay in between. Germline V CDR1 and CDR2: DFQATT, SNEGSKA (reference sequence). The CDR3 has 12 residues. CDR3 nucleotide sequence: TGCAGTGCTTCAGGGACCCAAGAGACCCAGTACTTC. Its translation is CSASGTQETQYF.

This clonotype was seen a few times. A single base separates this from a much larger clone, so it may be a read error. J is TRBJ2-5 and V is TRBV12-3 or TRBV12-4, with D tentatively TRBD2 (5 bases). The V end lost 5 bases, the J end lost 0 bases, and 16 bases lay between the germline ends. The CDR3 spans 16 residues. Written as DNA, the CDR3 is TGTGCCAGCAGTCCCGAGACTAACGGGCACCAAGAGACCCAGTACTTC. It encodes CASSPETNGHQETQYF.

This clonotype was counted ten times or more. The V gene is TRBV20-1, the J gene TRBJ2-3; possible D gene TRBD2, 6 bases. Germline CDR1 DFQATT, CDR2 SNEGSKA (reference sequence). CDR3 length equals 13 residues. In DNA, the CDR3 is TGCAGCGCCCAGCTGAGCGGGACAGATACGCAGTATTTT. Encoded protein: CSAQLSGTDTQYF.

This clonotype was observed many times. The chain couples TRBV7-8 to TRBJ1-6; D uncertain. The V gene's germline CDR1 is SGHVS and CDR2 FQNEAQ. Trimming shortened V by 5 bases and J by 6 bases, and 5 bases separated the two germline ends. The CDR3 is 12 amino acids. The CDR3, as DNA: TGTGCCAGCAGCCCCGTTAATTCACCCCTCCACTTT. This encodes CASSPVNSPLHF.

V usage is TRBV30 and J usage is TRBJ2-7, with TRBD1 as a possible D gene (6 bases). The CDR3 extends over 13 amino acids. CDR1 is GTSNPN and CDR2 is SVGIG in the germline V gene (reference sequence). V shed 4 bases and J shed 7 bases, with 17 bases lying between them. As DNA, the CDR3 is TGTGCCTGGATACAGGGCCCGTCAGGGGAGCAGTACTTC. This translates into CAWIQGPSGEQYF.

This clonotype occurred many times. The V gene is TRBV4-1, the J gene TRBJ2-3, with a tentative D call TRBD2 (6 bases). CDR3 length equals 16 residues. The V gene's germline CDR1 is MGHRA and CDR2 YSYEKL. The V and J ends lost 0 bases and 2 bases respectively, with 12 bases between them. Here the CDR3 DNA reads TGCGCCAGCAGCCAAGAGGGTAGCGGAAACACAGATACGCAGTATTTT. This sequence encodes CASSQEGSGNTDTQYF.

This clonotype has at least ten counts. This chain uses TRBV29-1 with TRBJ2-3; TRBD1 agrees at 8 bases. CDR3 length equals 17 residues. Germline assignment: CDR1 SQVTM and CDR2 ANQGSEA. Trimming at V came to 2 bases and at J to 6 bases, leaving 16 bases not matched to a gene. As DNA, the CDR3 is TGCAGCGTTGAATCCGGGACAGGTGGGGGAATCACGGATACGCAGTATTTT. It encodes CSVESGTGGGITDTQYF.

This clonotype showed up just a few times. A much larger clone is a single base away; this may be a read error. The chain uses TRBV20-1 and TRBJ2-7, with 10 bases that match TRBD2. CDR1 DFQATT and CDR2 SNEGSKA come from the germline V gene (reference sequence). After removal of 6 bases from V and 7 bases from J, the junction contained 15 bases not matched to a gene. CDR3 length equals 15 residues. The CDR3 spells CSARASGSLEWEQYF. As DNA, the CDR3 is TGCAGTGCCAGGGCTAGCGGGAGCCTCGAGTGGGAGCAGTACTTC.

The rearrangement joins TRBV5-5 to TRBJ2-4, with 7 bases aligning to TRBD1. The CDR3 has 14 amino acids. The ends lost 3 bases at V and 7 bases at J; junction bases unmatched: 7. The germline V gene has CDR1 SGHKS and CDR2 YYEKEE (reference sequence). The CDR3 nucleotides are TGTGCCAGCAGCTCGATAAACAGGGGCAACATTCAGTACTTC. Protein product: CASSSINRGNIQYF.

This clonotype was observed a handful of times. The chain links TRBV6-5 to TRBJ2-3, with 7 bases identical to TRBD2. The J segment lost 3 bases and the V segment lost 4 bases, leaving 7 bases of the junction unmatched. Germline CDR1 reads MNHEY; CDR2 reads SVGAGI. This CDR3 contains 15 residues. The chain's CDR3 is CASSSAGARTDTQYF. CDR3 DNA sequence: TGTGCCAGCAGTTCTGCGGGAGCTCGGACAGATACGCAGTATTTT.

Regarding this clonotype: Given the absence of the conserved phenylalanine or tryptophan at the CDR3 end, a read error is likely. The chain combines TRBV27 with TRBJ1-5, with D perhaps TRBD1 (6 bases). This CDR3 is built from 15 residues. Germline values: CDR1 MNHEY, CDR2 SMNVEV (reference sequence). Trimming took 6 bases from V and 5 from J, leaving 17 bases between them. The CDR3, as DNA: TGTGCCAGCAGAGGCCGGGGGGGCAGGGATCAGCCCCAGCATCTT. Encoded protein: CASRGRGGRDQPQHL.

This chain connects TRBV5-5 to TRBJ1-3; D uncertain. Trimming removed 0 bases from V and 0 bases from J, with 10 bases in between. The V gene's germline CDR1 is SGHKS and CDR2 YYEKEE (reference sequence). The CDR3 sequence is 16 residues long. The CDR3 coding sequence is TGTGCCAGCAGCTTGGAGGGCAGACTCTCTGGAAACACCATATATTTT. Its translation is CASSLEGRLSGNTIYF.